Listed here is a single TCR beta chain. Its antigen remains unidentified. This record comes from a study of vaccination effects on CD4 cells after COVID-19. CD4+ T cells specific for antigen were expanded with viral peptide pools by the ViraFEST assay before sequencing. Upon completion of 10 to 11 days in culture, CD4+ T cells were isolated. Each person got two doses of an mRNA SARS-CoV-2 vaccine, BNT162b2 or mRNA-1273. Cultures got half-medium changes with IL-2 on days 3 and 7. Profiled with immunoSEQ multiplex PCR; TCRdb holds only in-frame clones, not every one. The table includes around 29,000 clones, about 69% detected once. Germline CDR1 LNHDA, CDR2 SQIVND (reference sequence). The CDR3 sequence is 15 residues long. Trimming pared 5 bases from V and 2 bases from J, leaving 16 bases between.

The chain links TRBV19 to TRBJ2-7; D remains ambiguous. The TCR was taken from a human donor who received a COVID-19 vaccine. The sequences come from CD4+ T cells from PBMCs cultured with HCoV-NL63 spike peptides, collected after COVID-19 vaccination. The CDR3 loop reads CASSPWTQVPYEQYF. The CDR3 nucleotides are TGTGCCAGTAGTCCGTGGACCCAAGTCCCCTACGAGCAGTACTTC.